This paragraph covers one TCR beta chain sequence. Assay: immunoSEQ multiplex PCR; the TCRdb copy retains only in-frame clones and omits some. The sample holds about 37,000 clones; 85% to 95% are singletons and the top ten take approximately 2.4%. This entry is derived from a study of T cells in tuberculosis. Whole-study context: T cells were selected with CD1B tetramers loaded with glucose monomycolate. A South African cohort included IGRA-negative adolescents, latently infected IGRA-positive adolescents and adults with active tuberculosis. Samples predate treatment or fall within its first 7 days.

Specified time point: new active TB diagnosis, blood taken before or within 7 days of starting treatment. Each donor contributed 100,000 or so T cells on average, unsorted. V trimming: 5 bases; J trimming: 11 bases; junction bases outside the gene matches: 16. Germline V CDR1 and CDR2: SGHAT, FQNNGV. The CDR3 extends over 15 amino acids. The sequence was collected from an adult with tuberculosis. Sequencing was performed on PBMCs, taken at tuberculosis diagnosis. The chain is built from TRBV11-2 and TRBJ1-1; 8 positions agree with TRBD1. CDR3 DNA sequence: TGTGCCAGCAGCCCTTACACAGGGGGTGGGTGGTCGGCTTTCTTT. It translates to CASSPYTGGGWSAFF. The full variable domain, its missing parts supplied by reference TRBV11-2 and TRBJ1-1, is EAGVAQSPRYKIIEKRQSVAFWCNPISGHATLYWYQQILGQGPKLLIQFQNNGVVDDSQLPKDRFSAERLKGVDSTLKIQPAKLEDSAVYLCASSPYTGGGWSAFFGQGTRLTVV.